This TCR beta chain was sequenced during a study of early T cells in non-severe SARS-CoV-2 infection. Study-wide context: Chains were not paired, and sequencing was done on bulk RNA from unsorted whole blood. Whole-study results and caveats: CD4 and private specificities were missed by VDJdb matching, which favored anti-spike CD8 responses.

This clonotype has more than one count but fewer than ten. As yet, its antigen is unknown. The V and J ends lost 4 bases and 4 bases, in that order; junction bases with no gene match: 7. Germline V CDR1 and CDR2: SGHTA, FQGTGA. The length of the CDR3 is 15 residues. Attachment of unique molecular identifiers was made to individual cDNA molecules. Using its own MiXCR run on the 5' RACE reads, TCRdb lists one record per CDR3 protein. The data show about 69,000 distinct CDR3 sequences, with 10% to 12% seen just once and around 6% held by the top ten. The sequencing here drew on whole blood, taken at baseline. The receptor comes from an adult who was a healthcare worker with PCR-confirmed SARS-CoV-2 infection or an uninfected control (not recorded which). The genes are TRBV7-3 and TRBJ1-2; TRBD1 matches 9 bases. This CDR3 reads CASSSEGGQGYGYTF. CDR3 sequence (DNA): TGTGCCAGCAGCTCAGAAGGGGGACAGGGCTATGGCTACACCTTC.